Each of the 22 T cell receptor beta chains below was sequenced from the same sample in a study of synovial regulatory T cells in juvenile arthritis. No antigen is known for these receptors. Generated by immunoSEQ multiplex PCR, the TCRdb table keeps only in-frame clones and is missing some. The ten most abundant clones cover around 1.7% of a sample with around 9,500 clones. General study points: Blood Treg cells that were inflammation-associated showed lower TCR diversity than other blood Treg cells.

Sequenced sample: Treg cells from blood. Specified subset: HLA-DR+ inflammation-associated blood Treg cells. All receptors derive from a donor younger than 30 with juvenile idiopathic arthritis.

The CDR3: CASSMSSGTGGDYGYTF. This rearrangement joins TRBV19 to TRBJ1-2; the D gene TCRdb calls, TRBD1, cannot be checked with no DNA. The CDR3 has 17 amino acids. No DNA is listed. Germline V gene sequence: CDR1 LNHDA, CDR2 SQIVND (reference sequence). Drawing the rest from reference TRBV19 and TRBJ1-2, the complete variable domain is DGGITQSPKYLFRKEGQNVTLSCEQNLNHDAMYWYRQDPGQGLRLIYYSQIVNDFQKGDIAEGYSVSREKKESFPLTVTSAQKNPTAFYLCASSMSSGTGGDYGYTFGSGTRLTVV.

This chain joins TRBV7-9 and TRBJ1-6; TCRdb lists TRBD1, though no DNA is available to test this call. The CDR3 loop spans 13 amino acids. No DNA is recorded. CDR1 and CDR2 from the germline V gene are SEHNR and FQNEAQ (reference sequence). The CDR3 here is CASSLAANSPLHF.

V gene TRBV27 combines with J gene TRBJ1-1. The length of the CDR3 is 14 residues. DNA is not recorded here. Germline V gene data show CDR1 as MNHEY and CDR2 as SMNVEV (reference sequence). CDR3 in amino acids: CASSQGLTTTEAFF.

The genes are TRBV27 and TRBJ2-1; as DNA is missing, the TRBD2 call by TCRdb cannot be tested. The CDR3 totals 15 residues. DNA was not recorded. CDR1 and CDR2 (germline): MNHEY, SMNVEV (reference sequence). The CDR3 is CASRRAGGPYNEQFF.

The V call is TRBV5-1, the J call TRBJ2-3; TCRdb selects TRBD2, and the lack of DNA leaves this call unchecked. CDR1 SGHRS and CDR2 YFSETQ come from the germline V gene. The CDR3 spans 18 residues. The DNA sequence is not available. CDR3 region: CASSLSLAGRTSTDTQYF.

The chain employs TRBV30 and TRBJ1-1. The CDR3 contains 14 residues. The record lacks a DNA sequence. Germline loops: CDR1 GTSNPN, CDR2 SVGIG (reference sequence). CDR3: CACLGLQWGTEAFF.

V is TRBV25-1 and J is TRBJ1-1. Germline V gene lookup returns CDR1 MGHDK and CDR2 SYGVNS. This CDR3 contains 14 residues. Only the protein sequence is given. The chain's CDR3 is CASSEGPANTEAFF.

The chain uses TRBV7-6 and TRBJ1-5. This CDR3 has 18 residues. No DNA sequence was recorded. Germline V gene sequence: CDR1 SGHVS, CDR2 FNYEAQ. The CDR3 spells CASSLALIGKEGNQPQHF. The full variable domain, its missing parts supplied by reference TRBV7-6 and TRBJ1-5, is GAGVSQSPRYKVTKRGQDVALRCDPISGHVSLYWYRQALGQGPEFLTYFNYEAQQDKSGLPNDRFSAERPEGSISTLTIQRTEQRDSAMYRCASSLALIGKEGNQPQHFGDGTRLSIL.

The chain links TRBV7-9 to TRBJ1-5. The germline gives CDR1 SEHNR, CDR2 FQNEAQ (reference sequence). This CDR3 comprises 14 residues. The coding DNA is unavailable. CDR3 sequence reads: CASSSKDGNQPQHF.

The chain joins TRBV9 to TRBJ1-5. This CDR3 comprises 14 residues. A DNA sequence was not provided. Germline values: CDR1 SGDLS, CDR2 YYNGEE. CDR3 in amino acids: CASSMGDSNQPQHF.

The V call is TRBV19, the J call TRBJ1-1. Germline-derived CDR1 and CDR2 are LNHDA and SQIVND (reference sequence). The CDR3 has 13 amino acids. The protein alone is recorded here. CDR3 loop: CASSIDLVSEAFF.

The CDR3 protein is CAGGSGVMNTEAFF. This chain joins TRBV5-1 and TRBJ1-1. The CDR3 consists of 14 residues. The protein alone is recorded here. The germline V gene has CDR1 SGHRS and CDR2 YFSETQ.

The chain is built from TRBV7-9 and TRBJ1-2. The CDR3 has 13 amino acids. The DNA is not on file. Looked up from germline, CDR1 is SEHNR and CDR2 is FQNEAQ (reference sequence). The CDR3 region is CASSLVVGYGYTF.

The chain combines TRBV2 with TRBJ2-5. The germline V gene encodes CDR1 SNHLY and CDR2 FYNNEI. The CDR3 is 13 residues long. DNA was not recorded. CDR3 amino acids: CASKRDPQETQYF.

The chain recombines TRBV27 with TRBJ2-1; TCRdb selects TRBD2, and the lack of DNA leaves this call unchecked. The V gene's germline CDR1 is MNHEY and CDR2 SMNVEV (reference sequence). The length of the CDR3 is 14 residues. No DNA is listed. The CDR3 is CASSWWGGGNEQFF.

This chain uses TRBV9 with TRBJ2-3; with no DNA, the TCRdb D assignment of TRBD1 cannot be verified. CDR3 length equals 12 residues. No nucleotide data were recorded. Germline-derived CDR1 and CDR2 are SGDLS and YYNGEE. The CDR3 here is CASSARSDTQYF.

The chain combines TRBV7-8 with TRBJ2-7; TCRdb selects TRBD2, and the lack of DNA leaves this call unchecked. Looked up from germline, CDR1 is SGHVS and CDR2 is FQNEAQ. The CDR3 consists of 14 residues. DNA for this receptor is not on file. The CDR3 loop reads CASSYGRGGHEQYF.

This rearrangement joins TRBV9 to TRBJ2-2; checking the TCRdb D call of TRBD1 is not possible without DNA. The CDR3 runs to 17 residues. Only the protein sequence is given. Per germline, CDR1 SGDLS and CDR2 YYNGEE. The CDR3 sequence: CASSVLLQDNRGGELFF.

The rearrangement uses TRBV11-3 and TRBJ2-6. The germline V gene encodes CDR1 SGHNT and CDR2 YENEEA. The CDR3 extends over 16 amino acids. The record lacks a DNA sequence. The CDR3 sequence is CASSLEGSSGANVLTF.

V usage is TRBV23-1 and J usage is TRBJ1-2; TCRdb indicates TRBD1, and absent DNA this call remains unverified. TRBV23-1 is annotated as an ORF whose role is uncertain. This CDR3 has 13 amino acids. No DNA accompanies this entry. The CDR3 sequence: CASSTGRGYGYTF.

A note on this clone: Here the CDR3 omits its conserved ending phenylalanine or tryptophan, so a read error is the likely source. This chain joins TRBV2 and TRBJ2-7; checking the TCRdb D call of TRBD2 is not possible without DNA. Germline V lookup: CDR1 SNHLY, CDR2 FYNNEI. This CDR3 region has 12 residues. Only the protein is available. The CDR3 is CATHRGQDPLLR.

This chain's CDR3 is CASSTDRTNEKLFF. The rearrangement links TRBV5-1 to TRBJ1-4; TCRdb indicates TRBD1, and absent DNA this call remains unverified. Germline V gene lookup returns CDR1 SGHRS and CDR2 YFSETQ. The CDR3 is made up of 14 amino acids. A DNA sequence was not provided.